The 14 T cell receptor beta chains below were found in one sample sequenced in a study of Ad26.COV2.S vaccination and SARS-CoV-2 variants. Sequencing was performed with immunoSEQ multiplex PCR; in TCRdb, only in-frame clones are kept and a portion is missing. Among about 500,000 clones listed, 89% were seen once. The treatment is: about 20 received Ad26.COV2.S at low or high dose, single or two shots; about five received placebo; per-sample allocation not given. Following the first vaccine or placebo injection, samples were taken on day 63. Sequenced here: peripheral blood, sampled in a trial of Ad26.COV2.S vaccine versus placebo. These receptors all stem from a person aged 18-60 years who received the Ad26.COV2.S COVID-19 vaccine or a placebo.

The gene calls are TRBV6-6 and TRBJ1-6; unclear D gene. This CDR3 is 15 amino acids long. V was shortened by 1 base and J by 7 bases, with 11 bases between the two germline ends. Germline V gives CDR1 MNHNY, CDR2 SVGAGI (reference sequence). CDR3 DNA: TGTGCCAGCAGTTACTTCGGAGCCGGAAATTCACCCCTCCACTTT. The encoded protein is CASSYFGAGNSPLHF.

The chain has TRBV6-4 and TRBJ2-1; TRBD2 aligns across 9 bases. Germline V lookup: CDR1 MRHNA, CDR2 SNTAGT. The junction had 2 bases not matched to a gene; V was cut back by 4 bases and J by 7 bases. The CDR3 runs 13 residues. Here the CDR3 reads CASSVAGVNEQFF. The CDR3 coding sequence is TGTGCCAGCAGTGTAGCGGGAGTGAATGAGCAGTTCTTC.

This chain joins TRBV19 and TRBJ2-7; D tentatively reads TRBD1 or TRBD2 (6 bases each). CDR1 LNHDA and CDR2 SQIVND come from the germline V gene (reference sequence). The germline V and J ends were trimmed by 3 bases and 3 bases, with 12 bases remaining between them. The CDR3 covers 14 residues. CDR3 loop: CASSISGAIYEQYF. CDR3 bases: TGTGCCAGTAGTATTTCGGGGGCTATCTACGAGCAGTACTTC. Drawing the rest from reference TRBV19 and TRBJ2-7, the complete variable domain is DGGITQSPKYLFRKEGQNVTLSCEQNLNHDAMYWYRQDPGQGLRLIYYSQIVNDFQKGDIAEGYSVSREKKESFPLTVTSAQKNPTAFYLCASSISGAIYEQYFGPGTRLTVT.

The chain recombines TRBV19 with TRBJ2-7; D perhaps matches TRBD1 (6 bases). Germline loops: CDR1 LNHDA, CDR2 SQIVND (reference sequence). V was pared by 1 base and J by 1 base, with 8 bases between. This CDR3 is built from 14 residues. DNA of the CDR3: TGTGCCAGTAGTATAGGGGGACAATCCTACGAGCAGTACTTC. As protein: CASSIGGQSYEQYF.

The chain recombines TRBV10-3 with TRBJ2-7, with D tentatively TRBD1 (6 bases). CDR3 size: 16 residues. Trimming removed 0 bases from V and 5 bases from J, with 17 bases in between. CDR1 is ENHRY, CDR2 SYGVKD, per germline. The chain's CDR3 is CAISESAGANLNEQYF. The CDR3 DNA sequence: TGTGCCATCAGTGAGTCGGCAGGGGCCAATCTAAACGAGCAGTACTTC.

DNA of the CDR3: TGCGCCAGCAGTGAGTTAGCGGCGCCTCCCTACGAGCAGTACTTC. Translation gives CASSELAAPPYEQYF. The chain is built from TRBV10-2 and TRBJ2-7, with D tentatively TRBD2 (6 bases). The CDR3 is made up of 15 amino acids. Trimming stripped 1 base from V and 2 bases from J, with 12 bases between. The germline CDR1 and CDR2 sequences are WSHSY and SAAADI.

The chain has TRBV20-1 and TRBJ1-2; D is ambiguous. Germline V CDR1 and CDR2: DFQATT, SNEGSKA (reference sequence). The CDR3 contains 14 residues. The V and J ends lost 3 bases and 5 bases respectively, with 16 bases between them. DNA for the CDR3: TGCAGTGCTAGTTATGGCTCTCCTGGGTATGGCTACACCTTC. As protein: CSASYGSPGYGYTF.

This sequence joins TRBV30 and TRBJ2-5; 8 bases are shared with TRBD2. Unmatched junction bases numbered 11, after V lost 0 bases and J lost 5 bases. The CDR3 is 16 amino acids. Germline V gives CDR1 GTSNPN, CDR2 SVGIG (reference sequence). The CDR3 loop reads CAWSVIGTSGRETQYF. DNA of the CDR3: TGTGCCTGGAGTGTAATCGGGACTAGTGGGAGGGAGACCCAGTACTTC.

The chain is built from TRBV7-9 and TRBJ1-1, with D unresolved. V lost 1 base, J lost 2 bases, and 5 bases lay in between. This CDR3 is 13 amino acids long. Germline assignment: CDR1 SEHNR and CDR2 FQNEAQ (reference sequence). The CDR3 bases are TGTGCCAGCAGCTTAGAGCATAACACTGAAGCTTTCTTT. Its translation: CASSLEHNTEAFF.

CDR3 DNA: TGTGCCAGCACGCCCTCCGGAGATACGCAGTATTTT. It codes for CASTPSGDTQYF. This chain joins TRBV2 and TRBJ2-3; no clear D gene. The CDR3 covers 12 residues. Germline loops: CDR1 SNHLY, CDR2 FYNNEI. V lost 7 bases and J lost 5, with 10 bases in between.

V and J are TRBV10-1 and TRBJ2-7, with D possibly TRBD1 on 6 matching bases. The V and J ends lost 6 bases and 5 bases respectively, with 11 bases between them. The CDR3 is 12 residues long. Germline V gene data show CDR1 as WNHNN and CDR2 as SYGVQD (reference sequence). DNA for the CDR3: TGCGCCAGCAGCCAGGGGATAGACGAGCAGTACTTC. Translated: CASSQGIDEQYF.

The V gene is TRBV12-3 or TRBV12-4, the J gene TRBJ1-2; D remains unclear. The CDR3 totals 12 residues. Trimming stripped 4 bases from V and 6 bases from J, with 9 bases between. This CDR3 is CASSSDGDGYTF. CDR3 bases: TGTGCCAGCAGTTCCGACGGGGATGGCTACACCTTC.

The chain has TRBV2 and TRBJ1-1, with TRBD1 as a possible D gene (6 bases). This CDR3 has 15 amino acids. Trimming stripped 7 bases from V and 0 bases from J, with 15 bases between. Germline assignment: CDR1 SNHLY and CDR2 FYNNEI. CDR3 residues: CASIPPGGMNTEAFF. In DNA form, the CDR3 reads TGTGCCAGCATCCCCCCCGGGGGCATGAACACTGAAGCTTTCTTT.

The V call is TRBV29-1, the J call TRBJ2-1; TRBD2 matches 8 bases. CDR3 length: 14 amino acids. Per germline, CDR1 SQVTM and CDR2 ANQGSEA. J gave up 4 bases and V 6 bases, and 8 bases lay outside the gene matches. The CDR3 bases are TGCAGCGTGATAGCGGGATCCGGGTACAATGAGCAGTTCTTC. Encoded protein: CSVIAGSGYNEQFF.